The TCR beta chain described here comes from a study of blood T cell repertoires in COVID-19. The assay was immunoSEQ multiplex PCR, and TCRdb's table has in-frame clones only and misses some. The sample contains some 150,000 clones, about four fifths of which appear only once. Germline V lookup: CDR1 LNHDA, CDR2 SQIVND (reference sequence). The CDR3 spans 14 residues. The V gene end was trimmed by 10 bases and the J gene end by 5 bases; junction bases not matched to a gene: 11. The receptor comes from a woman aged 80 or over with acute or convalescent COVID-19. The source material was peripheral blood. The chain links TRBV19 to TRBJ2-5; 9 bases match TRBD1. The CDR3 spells CANPGQGGGETQYF. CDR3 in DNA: TGTGCCAACCCGGGACAGGGAGGTGGTGAGACCCAGTACTTC.